The present TCR beta chain was sequenced within a study of T cell responses to AZD1222 COVID-19 vaccine. TCRdb's table, derived via immunoSEQ multiplex PCR, lists solely in-frame clones and lacks some. The top ten clones hold around an eighth of a sample with about 84,000 clones, roughly 85% of them seen once. The sequences come from peripheral blood, collected 28 days after the second AZD1222 dose. The clonotype originates from an adult who received the AZD1222 COVID-19 vaccine.

The CDR3 reads CSVGQGLNSPLHF. The CDR3 DNA reads TGCAGCGTTGGACAGGGGCTTAATTCACCCCTCCACTTT. This sequence joins TRBV29-1 and TRBJ1-6; 8 bases align to TRBD1. The V and J ends lost 4 bases and 6 bases, in that order; junction bases with no gene match: 2. This CDR3 contains 13 residues. Germline lookup yields CDR1 SQVTM and CDR2 ANQGSEA.